This T cell receptor beta chain comes out of a study of OX40 agonist ivuxolimab in advanced cancers. CDR3 length equals 12 residues. Germline CDR1 MNHEY, CDR2 SVGAGI. Trimming removed 7 bases from V and 6 bases from J, with 13 bases in between. Using immunoSEQ multiplex PCR, the repertoire was profiled, and TCRdb retains in-frame clones only, with some absent. This sample has 60,000 or so clones; approximately 81% occur once, and the top ten carry approximately 5%. The starting material was CD4+ or CD8+ T cells sorted from blood, obtained in a trial of the OX40 agonist ivuxolimab. The V gene is TRBV6-5, the J gene TRBJ2-7; D remains unclear. The TCR comes from an adult with an advanced solid tumor such as melanoma, head and neck, liver or kidney cancer. The CDR3 nucleotides read TGTGCCAGCACCGACCTCGTCTCCGAGCAGTACTTC. This sequence encodes CASTDLVSEQYF.